This T cell receptor (beta chain) was identified in a study of spatial heterogeneity in lung cancer. Study outcomes and limitations: In tumors, expanded intratumoral alpha and beta TCR counts tracked mutation counts. The numbers of ubiquitous and regional expanded TCRs correlated with ubiquitous and regional nonsynonymous mutations, respectively.

The ends were cut back, 6 bases at V and 7 bases at J, with 22 bases in the middle. The CDR3 is made up of 15 amino acids. Germline V CDR1 and CDR2: SNHLY, FYNNEI. The study tagged each TCR cDNA molecule with a unique molecular identifier. TCRdb reprocessed the 5' RACE reads with MiXCR, giving one entry per CDR3 protein. The sample lists 20,000 to 25,000 distinct CDR3 sequences, 4% to 5.5% occurring once. The sample's time point: sample taken at primary tumor resection. There were 65 or so donors, all of them untreated patients with early-stage non-small cell lung cancer. From tumor, nontumor lung or frozen PBMC, whole RNA was taken unsorted for sequencing. With regard to this clonotype: Its antigen is currently unknown.

This receptor was identified in a male donor with early-stage non-small cell lung cancer. The material sequenced was lung tumor tissue, taken at surgery. This chain uses TRBV2 with TRBJ2-7, with D perhaps TRBD1 or TRBD2 (7 bases each). This CDR3 is CASSFSGTAYQEQYF. In DNA form, the CDR3 reads TGTGCCAGCAGCTTCAGCGGGACAGCTTATCAGGAGCAGTACTTC. Combining the CDR3 with reference TRBV2 and TRBJ2-7 gives the whole variable domain EPEVTQTPSHQVTQMGQEVILRCVPISNHLYFYWYRQILGQKVEFLVSFYNNEISEKSEIFDDQFSVERPDGSNFTLKIRSTKLEDSAMYFCASSFSGTAYQEQYFGPGTRLTVT.